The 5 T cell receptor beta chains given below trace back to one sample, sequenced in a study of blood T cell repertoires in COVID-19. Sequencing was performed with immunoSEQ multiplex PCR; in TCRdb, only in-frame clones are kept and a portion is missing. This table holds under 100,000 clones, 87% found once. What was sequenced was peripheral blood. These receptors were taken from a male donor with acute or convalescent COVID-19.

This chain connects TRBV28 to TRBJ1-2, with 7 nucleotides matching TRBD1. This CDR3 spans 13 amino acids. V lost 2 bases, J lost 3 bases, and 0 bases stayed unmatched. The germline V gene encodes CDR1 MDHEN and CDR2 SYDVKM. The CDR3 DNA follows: TGTGCCAGCAGTTTAACAGGGGACTATGGCTACACCTTC. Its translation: CASSLTGDYGYTF.

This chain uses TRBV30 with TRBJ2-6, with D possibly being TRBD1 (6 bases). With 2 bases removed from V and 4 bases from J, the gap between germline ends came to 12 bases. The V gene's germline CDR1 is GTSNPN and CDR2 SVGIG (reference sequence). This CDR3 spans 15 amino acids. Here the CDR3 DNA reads TGTGCCTGGAGTAGCGACGGGACAGGGGCCAACGTCCTGACTTTC. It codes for CAWSSDGTGANVLTF.

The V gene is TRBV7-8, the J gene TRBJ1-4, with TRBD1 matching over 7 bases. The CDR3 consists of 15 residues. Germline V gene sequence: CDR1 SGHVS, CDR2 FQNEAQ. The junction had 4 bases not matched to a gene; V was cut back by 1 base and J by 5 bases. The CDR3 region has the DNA TGTGCCAGCAGCTTAGAAGGGGGCGTCAATGAAAAACTGTTTTTT. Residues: CASSLEGGVNEKLFF.

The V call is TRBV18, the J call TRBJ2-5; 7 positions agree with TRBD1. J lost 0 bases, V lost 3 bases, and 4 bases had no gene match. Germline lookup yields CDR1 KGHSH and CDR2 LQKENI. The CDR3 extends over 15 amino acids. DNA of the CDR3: TGTGCCAGCTCACCCTCCGGGACAGACCAAGAGACCCAGTACTTC. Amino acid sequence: CASSPSGTDQETQYF.

The CDR3 nucleotides read TGCGCCAGCAGCGCCGGACAGCTGAACACCGGGGAGCTGTTTTTT. This sequence encodes CASSAGQLNTGELFF. This rearrangement joins TRBV5-1 to TRBJ2-2, with D maybe TRBD1 (6 bases). The germline V gene encodes CDR1 SGHRS and CDR2 YFSETQ. The CDR3 is 15 amino acids. With 4 bases removed from V and 1 base from J, the gap between germline ends came to 11 bases.